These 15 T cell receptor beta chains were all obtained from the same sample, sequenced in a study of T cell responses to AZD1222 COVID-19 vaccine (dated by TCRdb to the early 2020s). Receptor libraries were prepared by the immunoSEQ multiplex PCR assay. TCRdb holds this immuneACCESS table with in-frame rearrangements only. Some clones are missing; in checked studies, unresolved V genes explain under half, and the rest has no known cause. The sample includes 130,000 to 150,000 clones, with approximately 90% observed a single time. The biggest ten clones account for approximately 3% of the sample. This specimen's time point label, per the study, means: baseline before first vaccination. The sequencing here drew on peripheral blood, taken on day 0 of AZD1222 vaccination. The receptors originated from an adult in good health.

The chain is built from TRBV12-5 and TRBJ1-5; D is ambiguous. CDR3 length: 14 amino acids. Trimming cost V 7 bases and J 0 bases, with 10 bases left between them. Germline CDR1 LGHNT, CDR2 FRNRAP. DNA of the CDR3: TGTGCTAGTGCCCCCGGGGATAGCAATCAGCCCCAGCATTTT. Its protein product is CASAPGDSNQPQHF. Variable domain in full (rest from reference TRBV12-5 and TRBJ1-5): DARVTQTPRHKVTEMGQEVTMRCQPILGHNTVFWYRQTMMQGLELLAYFRNRAPLDDSGMPKDRFSAEMPDATLATLKIQPSEPRDSAVYFCASAPGDSNQPQHFGDGTRLSIL.

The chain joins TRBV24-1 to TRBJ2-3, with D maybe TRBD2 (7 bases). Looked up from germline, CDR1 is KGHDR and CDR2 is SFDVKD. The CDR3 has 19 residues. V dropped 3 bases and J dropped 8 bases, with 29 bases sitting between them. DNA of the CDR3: TGTGCCACCAGTGATCTAAAAGGGGGTAAGGCCTCCGGGGGGTCTACGCAGTATTTT. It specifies CATSDLKGGKASGGSTQYF.

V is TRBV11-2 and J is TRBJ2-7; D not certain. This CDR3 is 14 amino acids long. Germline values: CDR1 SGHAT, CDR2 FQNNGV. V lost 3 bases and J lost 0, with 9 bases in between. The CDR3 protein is CASSFTLSSYEQYF. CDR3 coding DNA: TGTGCCAGCAGCTTCACACTTAGCTCCTACGAGCAGTACTTC.

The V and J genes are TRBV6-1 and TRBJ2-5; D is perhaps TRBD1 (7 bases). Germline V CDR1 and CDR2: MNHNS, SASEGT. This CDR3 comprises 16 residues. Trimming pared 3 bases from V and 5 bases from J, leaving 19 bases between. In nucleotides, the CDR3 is TGTGCCAGCAGTGATCCGACTAGGACAGGTTGGGAGACCCAGTACTTC. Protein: CASSDPTRTGWETQYF.

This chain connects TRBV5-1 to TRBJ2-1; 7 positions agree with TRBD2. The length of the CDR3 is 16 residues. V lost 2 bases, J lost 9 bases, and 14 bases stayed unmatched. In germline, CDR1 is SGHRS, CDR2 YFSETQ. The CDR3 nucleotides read TGCGCCAGCAGCTTCGGCGGGAGTCGATCCGTAATTGAGCAGTTCTTC. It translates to CASSFGGSRSVIEQFF.

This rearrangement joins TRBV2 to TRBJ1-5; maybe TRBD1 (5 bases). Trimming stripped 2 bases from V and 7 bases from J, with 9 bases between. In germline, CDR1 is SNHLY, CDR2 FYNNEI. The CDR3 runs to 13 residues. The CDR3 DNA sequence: TGTGCCAGCAGTGAACAGGGAGGGCAGCCCCAGCATTTT. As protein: CASSEQGGQPQHF. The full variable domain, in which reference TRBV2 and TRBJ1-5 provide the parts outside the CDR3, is EPEVTQTPSHQVTQMGQEVILRCVPISNHLYFYWYRQILGQKVEFLVSFYNNEISEKSEIFDDQFSVERPDGSNFTLKIRSTKLEDSAMYFCASSEQGGQPQHFGDGTRLSIL.

CDR3 bases: TGTGCCAGCTCAGAAACCGGGGGGAACACCATATATTTT. Its translation: CASSETGGNTIYF. V is TRBV18 and J is TRBJ1-3; a weak D match, TRBD1 (5 bases). Germline loops: CDR1 KGHSH, CDR2 LQKENI. V dropped 5 bases and J dropped 7 bases, with 12 bases sitting between them. There are 13 residues in the CDR3. The full variable domain, rest sourced from reference TRBV18 and TRBJ1-3, is NAGVMQNPRHLVRRRGQEARLRCSPMKGHSHVYWYRQLPEEGLKFMVYLQKENIIDESGMPKERFSAEFPKEGPSILRIQQVVRGDSAAYFCASSETGGNTIYFGEGSWLTVV.

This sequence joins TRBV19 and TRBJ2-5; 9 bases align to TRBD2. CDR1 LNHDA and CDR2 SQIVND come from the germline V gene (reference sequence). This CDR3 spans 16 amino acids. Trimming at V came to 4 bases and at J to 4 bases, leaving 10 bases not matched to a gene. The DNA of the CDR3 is TGTGCCAGTAGTACCGGGGTAGCGGGAGTTCTAGAGACCCAGTACTTC. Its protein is CASSTGVAGVLETQYF.

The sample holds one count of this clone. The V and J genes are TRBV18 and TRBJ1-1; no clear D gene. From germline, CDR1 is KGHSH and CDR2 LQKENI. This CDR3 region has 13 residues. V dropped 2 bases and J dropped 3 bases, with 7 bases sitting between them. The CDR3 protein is CASSPAGDTEAFF. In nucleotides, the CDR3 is TGTGCCAGCTCACCAGCGGGAGACACTGAAGCTTTCTTT.

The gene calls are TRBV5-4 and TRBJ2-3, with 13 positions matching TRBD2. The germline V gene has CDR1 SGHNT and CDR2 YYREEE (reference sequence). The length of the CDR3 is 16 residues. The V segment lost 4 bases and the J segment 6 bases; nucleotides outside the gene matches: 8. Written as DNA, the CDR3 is TGTGCCAGCAGCACCAAACTAGCGGGAGGGCCTGATACGCAGTATTTT. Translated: CASSTKLAGGPDTQYF.

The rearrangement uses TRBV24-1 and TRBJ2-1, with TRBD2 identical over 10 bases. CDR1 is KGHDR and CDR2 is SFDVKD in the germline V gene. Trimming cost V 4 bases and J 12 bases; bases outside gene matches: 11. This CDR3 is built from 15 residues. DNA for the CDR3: TGTGCCACCAGTGAACAAAGCGGGAGGGCCAACTTGCAGTTCTTC. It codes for CATSEQSGRANLQFF.

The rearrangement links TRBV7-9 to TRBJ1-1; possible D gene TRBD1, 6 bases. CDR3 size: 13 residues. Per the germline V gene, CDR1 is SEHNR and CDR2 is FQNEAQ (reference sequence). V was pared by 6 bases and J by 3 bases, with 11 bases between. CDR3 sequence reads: CASRWTEDTEAFF. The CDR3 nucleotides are TGTGCCAGCAGGTGGACAGAAGACACTGAAGCTTTCTTT.

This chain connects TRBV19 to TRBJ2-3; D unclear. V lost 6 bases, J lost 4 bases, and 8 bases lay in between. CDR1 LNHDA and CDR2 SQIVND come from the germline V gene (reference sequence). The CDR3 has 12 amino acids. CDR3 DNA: TGTGCCAGTAGCGTTAGGGCAGATACGCAGTATTTT. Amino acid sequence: CASSVRADTQYF.

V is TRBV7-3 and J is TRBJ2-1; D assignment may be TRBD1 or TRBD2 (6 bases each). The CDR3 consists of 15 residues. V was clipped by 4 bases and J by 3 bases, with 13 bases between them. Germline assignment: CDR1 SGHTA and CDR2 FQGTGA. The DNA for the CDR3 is TGTGCCAGCAGCTCCCCGGGGGCCCACTACAATGAGCAGTTCTTC. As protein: CASSSPGAHYNEQFF.

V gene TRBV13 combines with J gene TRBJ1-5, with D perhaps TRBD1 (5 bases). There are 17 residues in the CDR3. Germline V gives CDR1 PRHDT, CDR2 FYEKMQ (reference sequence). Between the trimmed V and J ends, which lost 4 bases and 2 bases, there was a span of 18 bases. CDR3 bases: TGTGCCAGCAGCTCAAATAAAGGGGAGGACCGCAATCAGCCCCAGCATTTT. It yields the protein CASSSNKGEDRNQPQHF.